This T cell receptor (beta chain) was observed in a study of type 1 regulatory T cells. About the research overall: This in vitro CD4 product, T-allo10, is enriched for Tr1 cells and alloantigen-specific.

TCRdb ran MiXCR on the reads and lists one entry per CDR3 protein. This table holds about 24,000 distinct CDR3 sequences, roughly half found once. Concerning this clonotype itself: Its antigen is unidentified.

This CDR3 contains 14 residues. Per the germline V gene, CDR1 is MNHEY and CDR2 is SMNVEV (reference sequence). Trimming took off 6 bases at V and 2 bases at J, with 13 bases between the two ends. The V and J genes are TRBV27 and TRBJ2-5; D unclear. The sequencing sample was made of cultured T cells, either the whole culture or a sorted T cell fraction (not recorded which). The receptor's source is a human donor in good health. The CDR3 DNA sequence: TGTGCCAGCAGCCCCGCGAGTCCACAAGAGACCCAGTACTTC. Protein product: CASSPASPQETQYF.